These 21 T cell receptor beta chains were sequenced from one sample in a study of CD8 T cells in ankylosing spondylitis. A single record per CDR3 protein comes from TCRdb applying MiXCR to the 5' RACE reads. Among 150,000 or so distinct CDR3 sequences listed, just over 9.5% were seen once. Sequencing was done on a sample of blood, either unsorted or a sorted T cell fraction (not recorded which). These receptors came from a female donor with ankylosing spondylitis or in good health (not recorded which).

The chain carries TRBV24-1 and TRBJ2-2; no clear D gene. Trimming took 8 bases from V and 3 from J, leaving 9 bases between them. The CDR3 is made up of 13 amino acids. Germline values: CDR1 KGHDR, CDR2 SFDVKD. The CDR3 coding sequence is TGTGCCACCATGATCGGAGACACCGGGGAGCTGTTTTTT. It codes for CATMIGDTGELFF.

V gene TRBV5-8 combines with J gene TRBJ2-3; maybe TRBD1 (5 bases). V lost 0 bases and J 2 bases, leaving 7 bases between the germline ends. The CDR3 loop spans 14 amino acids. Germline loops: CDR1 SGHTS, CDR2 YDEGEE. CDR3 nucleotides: TGTGCCAGCAGCTTGGGACAGATCACAGATACGCAGTATTTT. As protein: CASSLGQITDTQYF. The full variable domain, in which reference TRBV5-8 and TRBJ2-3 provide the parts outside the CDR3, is EAGVTQSPTHLIKTRGQQATLRCSPISGHTSVYWYQQALGLGLQFLLWYDEGEERNRGNFPPRFSGRQFPNYSSELNVNALELEDSALYLCASSLGQITDTQYFGPGTRLTVL.

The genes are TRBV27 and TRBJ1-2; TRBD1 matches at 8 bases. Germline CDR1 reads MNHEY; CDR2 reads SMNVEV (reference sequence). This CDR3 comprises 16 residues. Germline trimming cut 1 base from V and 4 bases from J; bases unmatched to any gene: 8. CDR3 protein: CASSLFGQGEIYGYTF. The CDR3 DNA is TGTGCCAGCAGTTTATTTGGACAGGGCGAAATCTATGGCTACACCTTC.

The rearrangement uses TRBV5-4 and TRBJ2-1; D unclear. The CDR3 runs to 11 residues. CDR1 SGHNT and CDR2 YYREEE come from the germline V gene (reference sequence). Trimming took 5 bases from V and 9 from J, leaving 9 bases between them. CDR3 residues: CASRSNGEQFF. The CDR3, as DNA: TGTGCCAGCAGATCGAATGGTGAGCAGTTCTTC.

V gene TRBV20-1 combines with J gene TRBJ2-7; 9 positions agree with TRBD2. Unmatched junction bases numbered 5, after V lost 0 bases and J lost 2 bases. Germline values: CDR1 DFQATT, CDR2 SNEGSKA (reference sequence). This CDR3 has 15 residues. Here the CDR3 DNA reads TGCAGTGCTAGAGAAGCTAGCGGGGCAACCTACGAGCAGTACTTC. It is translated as CSAREASGATYEQYF.

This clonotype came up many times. CDR3 amino acids: CSARDRGQIQETQYF. In DNA form, the CDR3 reads TGCAGTGCTAGAGATCGGGGACAGATTCAAGAGACCCAGTACTTC. This chain links TRBV20-1 with TRBJ2-5, with 7 nucleotides matching TRBD1. The CDR3 has 15 amino acids. The germline gives CDR1 DFQATT, CDR2 SNEGSKA (reference sequence). The J segment lost 2 bases and the V segment lost 0 bases, leaving 6 bases of the junction unmatched.

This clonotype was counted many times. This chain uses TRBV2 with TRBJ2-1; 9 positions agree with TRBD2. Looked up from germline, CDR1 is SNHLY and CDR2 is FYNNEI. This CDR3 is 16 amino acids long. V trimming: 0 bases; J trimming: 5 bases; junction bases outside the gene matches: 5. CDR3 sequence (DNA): TGTGCCAGCAGTGAAGCGCTGAGCGGGAGGAACAATGAGCAGTTCTTC. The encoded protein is CASSEALSGRNNEQFF. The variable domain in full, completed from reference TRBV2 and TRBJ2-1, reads EPEVTQTPSHQVTQMGQEVILRCVPISNHLYFYWYRQILGQKVEFLVSFYNNEISEKSEIFDDQFSVERPDGSNFTLKIRSTKLEDSAMYFCASSEALSGRNNEQFFGPGTRLTVL.

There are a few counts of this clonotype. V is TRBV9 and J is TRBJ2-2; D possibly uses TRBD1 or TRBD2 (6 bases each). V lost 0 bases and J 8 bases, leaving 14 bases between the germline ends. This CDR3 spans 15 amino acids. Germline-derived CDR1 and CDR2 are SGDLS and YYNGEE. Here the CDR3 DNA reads TGTGCCAGCAGCGTAGAAGGGGGAGGTTTAGGGGAGCTGTTTTTT. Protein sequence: CASSVEGGGLGELFF.

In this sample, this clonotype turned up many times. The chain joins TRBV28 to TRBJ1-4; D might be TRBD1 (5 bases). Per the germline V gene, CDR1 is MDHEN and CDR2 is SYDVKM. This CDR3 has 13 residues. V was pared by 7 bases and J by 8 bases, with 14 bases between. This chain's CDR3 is CASNLGGGEKLFF. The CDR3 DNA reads TGTGCCAGCAACCTGGGGGGTGGAGAAAAACTGTTTTTT.

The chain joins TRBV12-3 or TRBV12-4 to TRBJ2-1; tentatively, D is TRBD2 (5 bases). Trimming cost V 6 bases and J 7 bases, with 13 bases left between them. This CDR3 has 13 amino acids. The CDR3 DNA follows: TGTGCCAGCAGCCTTCCTCGGGGAAATGAGCAGTTCTTC. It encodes CASSLPRGNEQFF.

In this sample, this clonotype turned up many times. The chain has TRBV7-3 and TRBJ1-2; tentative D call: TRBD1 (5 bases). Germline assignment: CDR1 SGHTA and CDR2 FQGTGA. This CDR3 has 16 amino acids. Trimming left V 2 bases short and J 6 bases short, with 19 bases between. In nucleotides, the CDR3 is TGTGCCAGCAGCTTAGATAGACCGGACAAGGCCCATGGCTACACCTTC. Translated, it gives CASSLDRPDKAHGYTF.

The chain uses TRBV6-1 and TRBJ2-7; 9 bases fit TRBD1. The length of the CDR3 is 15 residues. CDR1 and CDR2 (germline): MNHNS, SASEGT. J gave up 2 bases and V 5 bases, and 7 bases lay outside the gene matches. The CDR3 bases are TGTGCCAGCAGTCCTACAGGGGGCACAGCCTACGAGCAGTACTTC. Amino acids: CASSPTGGTAYEQYF.

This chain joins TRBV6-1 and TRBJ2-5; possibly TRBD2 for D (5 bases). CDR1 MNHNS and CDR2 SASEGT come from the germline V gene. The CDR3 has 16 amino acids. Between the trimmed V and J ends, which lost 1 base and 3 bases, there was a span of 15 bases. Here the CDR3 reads CASSEVALIAKETQYF. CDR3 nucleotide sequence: TGTGCCAGCAGTGAAGTAGCGCTAATTGCTAAAGAGACCCAGTACTTC.

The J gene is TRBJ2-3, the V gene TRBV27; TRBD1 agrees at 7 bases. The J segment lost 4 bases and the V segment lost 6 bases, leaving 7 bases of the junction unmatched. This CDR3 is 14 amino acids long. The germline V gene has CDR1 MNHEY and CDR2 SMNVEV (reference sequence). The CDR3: CASSPDRAPDTQYF. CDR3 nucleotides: TGTGCCAGCAGCCCTGACAGGGCCCCAGATACGCAGTATTTT.

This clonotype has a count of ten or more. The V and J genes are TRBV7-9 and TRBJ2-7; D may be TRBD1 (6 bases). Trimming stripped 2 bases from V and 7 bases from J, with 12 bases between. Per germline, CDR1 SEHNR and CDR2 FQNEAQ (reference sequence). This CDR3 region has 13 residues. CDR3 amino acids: CASSLRLGGEQYF. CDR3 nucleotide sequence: TGTGCCAGCAGCTTAAGGTTAGGGGGTGAGCAGTACTTC.

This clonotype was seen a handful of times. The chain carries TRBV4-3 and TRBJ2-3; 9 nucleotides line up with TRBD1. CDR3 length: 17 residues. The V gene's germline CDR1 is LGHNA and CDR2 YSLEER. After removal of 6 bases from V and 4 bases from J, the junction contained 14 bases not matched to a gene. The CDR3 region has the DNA TGCGCCAGCAGGCCGAGGAACGGGGGACAGGGAGCAGATACGCAGTATTTT. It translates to CASRPRNGGQGADTQYF.

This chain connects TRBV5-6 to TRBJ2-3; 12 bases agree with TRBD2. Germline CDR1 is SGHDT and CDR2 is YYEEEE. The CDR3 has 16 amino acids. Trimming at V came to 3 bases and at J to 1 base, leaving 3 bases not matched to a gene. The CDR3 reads CASSYRTSGGTDTQYF. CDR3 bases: TGTGCCAGCAGCTACCGGACTAGCGGGGGCACAGATACGCAGTATTTT.

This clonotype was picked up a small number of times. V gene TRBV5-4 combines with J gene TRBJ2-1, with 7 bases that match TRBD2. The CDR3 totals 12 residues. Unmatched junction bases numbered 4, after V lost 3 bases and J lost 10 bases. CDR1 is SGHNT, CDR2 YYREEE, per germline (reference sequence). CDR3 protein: CASSWGGREQFF. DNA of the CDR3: TGTGCCAGCAGCTGGGGGGGTAGAGAGCAGTTCTTC. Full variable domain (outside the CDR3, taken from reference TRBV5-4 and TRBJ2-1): ETGVTQSPTHLIKTRGQQVTLRCSSQSGHNTVSWYQQALGQGPQFIFQYYREEENGRGNFPPRFSGLQFPNYSSELNVNALELDDSALYLCASSWGGREQFFGPGTRLTVL.

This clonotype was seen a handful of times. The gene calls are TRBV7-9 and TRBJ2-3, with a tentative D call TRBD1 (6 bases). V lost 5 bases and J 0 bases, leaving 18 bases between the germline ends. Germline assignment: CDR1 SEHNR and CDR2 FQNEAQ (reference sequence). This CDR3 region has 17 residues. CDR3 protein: CASSLIYRQASTDTQYF. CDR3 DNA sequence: TGTGCCAGCAGCCTCATATACAGACAGGCTAGCACAGATACGCAGTATTTT.

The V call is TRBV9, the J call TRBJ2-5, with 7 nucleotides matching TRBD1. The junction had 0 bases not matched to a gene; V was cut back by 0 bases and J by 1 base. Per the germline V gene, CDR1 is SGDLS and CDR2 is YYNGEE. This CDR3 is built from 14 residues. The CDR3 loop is CASSVAGGQETQYF. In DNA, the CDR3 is TGTGCCAGCAGCGTAGCAGGGGGCCAAGAGACCCAGTACTTC.

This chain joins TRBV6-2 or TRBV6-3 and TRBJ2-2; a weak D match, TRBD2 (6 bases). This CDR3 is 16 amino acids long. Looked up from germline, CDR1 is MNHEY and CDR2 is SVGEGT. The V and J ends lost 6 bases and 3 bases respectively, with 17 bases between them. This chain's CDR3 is CASRPLEGLHTGELFF. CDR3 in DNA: TGTGCCAGCAGACCCTTGGAGGGCCTACACACCGGGGAGCTGTTTTTT.